These T cell receptor beta chains were read from a single sample in a study of blood T cell repertoires in COVID-19. Sequencing used immunoSEQ multiplex PCR; TCRdb keeps in-frame clones, though not all of them. Here the sample spans 150,000 to 200,000 clones, 84% being singletons. The material sequenced was PBMCs or T cells enriched from blood (not recorded which). These receptors all come from a woman aged 45-65 years who had recovered from COVID-19. The CDR3 runs from the conserved cysteine through the conserved F or W. The D gene is left open where the match is weak. Rows may omit the clone size; those that give it use once, few, many or a size class.

TRBD2	.	TRBV7-8	TRBJ2-5	CASSTSSGQETQYF	TGTGCCAGCAGCACATCTAGCGGGCAAGAGACCCAGTACTTC
.	.	TRBV6-1	TRBJ1-2	CASSEGARNYGYTF	TGTGCCAGCAGTGAAGGTGCGAGAAACTATGGCTACACCTTC
TRBD1	.	TRBV7-3	TRBJ1-1	CASSLQGASTEAFF	TGTGCCAGCAGCCTCCAGGGGGCGAGCACTGAAGCTTTCTTT
.	.	TRBV6-5	TRBJ1-2	CASRPTGNYGYTF	TGTGCCAGCAGACCTACAGGGAACTATGGCTACACCTTC
TRBD1	.	TRBV5-1	TRBJ1-4	CASSPAGTGSNEKLFF	TGCGCCAGCAGCCCAGCCGGGACAGGATCTAATGAAAAACTGTTTTTT
TRBD2	.	TRBV2	TRBJ2-1	CASSPGLAGYNEQFF	TGTGCCAGCAGCCCCGGACTAGCGGGATACAATGAGCAGTTCTTC
.	.	TRBV5-5	TRBJ2-2	CASSLNRPNTGELFF	TGTGCCAGCAGCTTGAACAGACCGAACACCGGGGAGCTGTTTTTT
.	.	TRBV27	TRBJ1-6	CASSSGQIYNSPLHF	TGTGCCAGTAGTAGCGGACAGATATATAATTCACCCCTCCACTTT
TRBD2	.	TRBV7-2	TRBJ2-1	CASSPRGGGANNEQFF	TGTGCCAGCAGCCCGAGGGGCGGGGGGGCCAATAATGAGCAGTTCTTC
TRBD2	.	TRBV5-4	TRBJ2-3	CASRSGTSGSTDTQYF	TGTGCCAGCAGATCAGGGACTAGCGGGAGCACAGATACGCAGTATTTT
.	few	TRBV7-2	TRBJ2-7	CASSLLGGGLDSEQYF	TGTGCCAGCAGCTTATTAGGGGGTGGGCTAGATAGCGAGCAGTACTTC
TRBD1	.	TRBV6-2/TRBV6-3	TRBJ1-2	CASSYGRTGVGGYTF	TGTGCCAGCAGTTACGGAAGGACAGGGGTCGGTGGCTACACCTTC
.	once	TRBV7-9	TRBJ2-3	CASSLGTDTDTQYF	TGTGCCAGCAGCTTAGGGACAGACACAGATACGCAGTATTTT
.	.	TRBV3-1/TRBV3-2	TRBJ1-2	CASSHARGGYTF	TGTGCCAGCAGCCACGCCAGGGGAGGCTACACCTTC
.	.	TRBV24-1	TRBJ1-1	CATSDRRLGTEAFF	TGTGCCACCAGTGATCGGAGGCTGGGGACTGAAGCTTTCTTT
TRBD2	once	TRBV4-1	TRBJ2-1	CASSQGLAGGSYNEQFF	TGCGCCAGCAGCCAAGGACTAGCGGGGGGTTCCTACAATGAGCAGTTCTTC
TRBD1	.	TRBV4-1	TRBJ2-2	CASSQRTGGYSGELFF	TGCGCCAGCAGCCAGCGGACAGGGGGCTACTCCGGGGAGCTGTTTTTT
TRBD1	.	TRBV6-5	TRBJ1-1	CASSYSSRGTEAFF	TGTGCCAGCAGTTACTCGTCCAGGGGGACTGAAGCTTTCTTT
.	.	TRBV28	TRBJ2-7	CASSLPGSVVYEQYF	TGTGCCAGCAGTCTACCCGGGAGTGTGGTATACGAGCAGTACTTC
.	.	TRBV27	TRBJ1-2	CASSLSRGFMYGYTF	TGTGCCAGCAGTTTATCCCGGGGGTTCATGTATGGCTACACCTTC
.	.	TRBV19	TRBJ1-6	CASSEVQGNSPLHF	TGTGCCAGTAGTGAGGTCCAGGGTAATTCACCCCTCCACTTT
TRBD2	once	TRBV11-2	TRBJ2-5	CASSLPWTSGWETQYF	TGTGCCAGCAGCTTACCCTGGACTAGCGGTTGGGAGACCCAGTACTTC
TRBD2	.	TRBV7-2	TRBJ2-3	CASSLATYTSGFGTDTQYF	TGTGCCAGCAGCTTAGCTACTTACACTAGCGGGTTTGGCACAGATACGCAGTATTTT
.	.	TRBV6-4	TRBJ1-6	CASRKDPGSPLHF	TGTGCCAGCAGAAAGGATCCGGGTTCACCCCTCCACTTT
.	.	TRBV28	TRBJ1-2	CASWRRAGGGFYGYTF	TGTGCCAGCTGGCGGAGGGCGGGAGGGGGGTTCTATGGCTACACCTTC
TRBD2	.	TRBV28	TRBJ2-4	CASSWGGDNIQYF	TGTGCCAGCAGTTGGGGGGGGGATAACATTCAGTACTTC
.	.	TRBV7-6	TRBJ2-3	CASSLTDTQYF	TGTGCCAGCAGCCTTACAGATACGCAGTATTTT
TRBD1	.	TRBV6-5	TRBJ2-1	CASRRTGFGEQFF	TGTGCCAGCAGGAGGACAGGGTTCGGTGAGCAGTTCTTC
.	once	TRBV20-1	TRBJ1-1	CRGQRGEAFF	TGCAGAGGACAACGCGGAGAAGCTTTCTTT
.	.	TRBV11-3	TRBJ2-1	CASSLGAVSYNEQFF	TGTGCCAGCAGCTTAGGGGCAGTTTCCTACAATGAGCAGTTCTTC
.	.	TRBV21-1	TRBJ1-3	CASSKGRQGALGNTIYF	TGTGCCAGCAGCAAAGGTCGACAGGGGGCCTTGGGAAACACCATATATTTT
TRBD1	once	TRBV2	TRBJ1-5	CASRRGGIQPQHF	TGTGCCAGCAGGAGAGGGGGCATTCAGCCCCAGCATTTT
TRBD1	.	TRBV5-5	TRBJ2-1	CASSFNRVGTGRNEQFF	TGTGCCAGCAGCTTTAATCGAGTGGGGACAGGGCGCAATGAGCAGTTCTTC
.	.	TRBV7-2	TRBJ1-1	CASSLAYSGEAFF	TGTGCCAGCAGCTTAGCGTACTCAGGGGAAGCTTTCTTT
TRBD2	few	TRBV2	TRBJ2-3	CASSEPGLAGGTDTQYF	TGTGCCAGCAGTGAGCCGGGACTAGCGGGAGGCACAGATACGCAGTATTTT
TRBD1	.	TRBV3-1/TRBV3-2	TRBJ2-7	CASSQGGQGRRSYEQYF	TGTGCCAGCAGCCAAGGGGGACAGGGGCGGCGAAGCTACGAGCAGTACTTC
.	once	TRBV19	TRBJ1-5	CASSIWAAETQHF	TGTGCCAGTAGTATATGGGCAGCAGAGACCCAGCATTTT
.	.	TRBV7-2	TRBJ1-2	CASSLGTGWSGYTF	TGTGCCAGCAGCTTAGGTACAGGATGGTCCGGCTACACCTTC
TRBD1	.	TRBV5-6	TRBJ1-5	CASSLYRGGNQPQHF	TGTGCCAGCAGCTTGTACAGGGGGGGGAATCAGCCCCAGCATTTT
.	.	TRBV18	TRBJ2-1	CASSSLSDEQFF	TGTGCCAGCTCATCACTGAGCGATGAGCAGTTCTTC
TRBD1	.	TRBV6-2/TRBV6-3	TRBJ1-1	CASSYDGQVGAELPEAFF	TGTGCCAGCAGTTACGATGGACAGGTTGGGGCCGAACTCCCTGAAGCTTTCTTT